This T cell receptor beta chain was found in a study of cytomegalovirus exposure and HLA in healthy donors. Using immunoSEQ multiplex PCR, the repertoire was profiled, and TCRdb retains in-frame clones only, with some absent. The table has about 170,000 clones, 80% to 90% seen once. Donors came from a validation cohort of over a hundred subjects, distinct from the first 666-subject cohort. This CDR3 contains 14 residues. Germline V CDR1 and CDR2: MGHRA, YSYEKL. With V trimmed by 6 bases and J by 3 bases, 5 bases remained unmatched. The TCR originated in a woman younger than 35 in good health and CMV-seronegative. The rearrangement uses TRBV4-1 and TRBJ1-2; TRBD1 matches 9 bases. Sequencing used PBMCs. The CDR3 here is CASSETGGYYGYTF. Here the CDR3 DNA reads TGCGCCAGCAGTGAGACAGGGGGGTACTATGGCTACACCTTC.